Listed here are 10 T cell receptor beta chains from one sample, sequenced in a study of CD8 T cells in Susac syndrome. RNA, at about 0.45 to 1 ug, was reverse transcribed with random hexamers. Each CDR3 protein gets one entry after TCRdb re-called the immunoSEQ multiplex PCR reads with MiXCR. The table records under 150,000 distinct CDR3 sequences, 75% to 90% of them present only once. Input material: CD8+ T cells from PBMCs. Receptor source: a human donor with multiple sclerosis.

The chain combines TRBV2 with TRBJ2-5, with 8 bases matching TRBD2. This CDR3 is built from 17 residues. The V and J ends lost 3 bases and 7 bases, in that order; junction bases with no gene match: 16. Germline-derived CDR1 and CDR2 are SNHLY and FYNNEI. The chain's CDR3 is CASSDAGLAGAGGTQYF. CDR3 nucleotides: TGTGCCAGCAGTGATGCTGGCCTAGCGGGTGCAGGCGGGACCCAGTACTTC.

Only a few counts were recorded for this clonotype. V is TRBV4-2 and J is TRBJ2-1, with D perhaps being TRBD1 or TRBD2 (5 bases each). V dropped 3 bases and J dropped 7 bases, with 19 bases sitting between them. This CDR3 is 16 amino acids long. Looked up from germline, CDR1 is LGHNA and CDR2 is YNFKEQ. The CDR3 DNA reads TGTGCCAGCAGCCATCCCGGGACCATACTGAGGAATGAGCAGTTCTTC. Amino acids: CASSHPGTILRNEQFF.

This clonotype has only a few counts. V is TRBV2 and J is TRBJ2-6; TRBD1 aligns across 9 bases. After removal of 7 bases from V and 2 bases from J, the junction contained 6 bases not matched to a gene. The CDR3 consists of 16 residues. From germline, CDR1 is SNHLY and CDR2 FYNNEI. CDR3 loop: CASKDRGAAGANVLTF. CDR3 nucleotides: TGTGCCAGCAAGGACAGGGGCGCCGCTGGGGCCAACGTCCTGACTTTC.

This sequence joins TRBV4-1 and TRBJ1-1; 9 bases line up with TRBD1. With V trimmed by 4 bases and J by 7 bases, 7 bases remained unmatched. Per germline, CDR1 MGHRA and CDR2 YSYEKL. The CDR3 is 14 amino acids. CDR3 loop: CASSRGTGFVEAFF. As DNA, the CDR3 is TGCGCCAGCAGCCGGGGGACAGGGTTTGTTGAAGCTTTCTTT.

The chain is built from TRBV27 and TRBJ1-2, with TRBD1 matching 9 bases. CDR3 size: 14 residues. J lost 4 bases, V lost 8 bases, and 8 bases had no gene match. Per germline, CDR1 MNHEY and CDR2 SMNVEV (reference sequence). CDR3 protein: CASGPGTGSYGYTF. The CDR3 nucleotides are TGTGCCAGCGGCCCCGGGACAGGGAGCTATGGCTACACCTTC.

The chain recombines TRBV5-6 with TRBJ2-7; possibly TRBD2 for D (6 bases). The CDR3 has 15 residues. The V gene's germline CDR1 is SGHDT and CDR2 YYEEEE. The ends were cut back, 3 bases at V and 0 bases at J, with 13 bases in the middle. The CDR3 loop is CASSSIAESSYEQYV. Written as DNA, the CDR3 is TGTGCCAGCAGCTCAATAGCGGAAAGCTCCTACGAGCAGTACGTC.

The gene calls are TRBV20-1 and TRBJ1-4, with TRBD1 matching over 10 bases. The CDR3 has 13 residues. After removal of 8 bases from V and 6 bases from J, the junction contained 6 bases not matched to a gene. Germline CDR1 and CDR2: DFQATT and SNEGSKA (reference sequence). The CDR3 region has the DNA TGCAGTTCACCGGGACAGGGGTATGAAAAACTGTTTTTT. It specifies CSSPGQGYEKLFF.

This chain uses TRBV27 with TRBJ1-4, with no clear D. This CDR3 has 13 amino acids. V dropped 0 bases and J dropped 7 bases, with 6 bases sitting between them. The germline V gene has CDR1 MNHEY and CDR2 SMNVEV (reference sequence). The CDR3 spells CASSLSGGEKLFF. CDR3 nucleotides: TGTGCCAGCAGTTTATCGGGAGGTGAAAAACTGTTTTTT. Full variable domain (rest looked up from reference TRBV27 and TRBJ1-4): EAQVTQNPRYLITVTGKKLTVTCSQNMNHEYMSWYRQDPGLGLRQIYYSMNVEVTDKGDVPEGYKVSRKEKRNFPLILESPSPNQTSLYFCASSLSGGEKLFFGSGTQLSVL.

V and J are TRBV7-9 and TRBJ2-1; D perhaps matches TRBD2 (5 bases). With 4 bases removed from V and 4 bases from J, the gap between germline ends came to 20 bases. Germline CDR1 is SEHNR and CDR2 is FQNEAQ (reference sequence). The CDR3 loop spans 17 amino acids. CDR3 sequence (DNA): TGTGCCAGCAGCTCCCCCCTAGGCGGCGGGCAATACAATGAGCAGTTCTTC. Translating it yields CASSSPLGGGQYNEQFF.

This clonotype was seen just once. This rearrangement joins TRBV7-9 to TRBJ1-1; tentative D call: TRBD1 (6 bases). The germline V gene encodes CDR1 SEHNR and CDR2 FQNEAQ (reference sequence). The CDR3 has 16 amino acids. With 1 base removed from V and 2 bases from J, the gap between germline ends came to 14 bases. The CDR3 nucleotides are TGTGCCAGCAGCTTAGGGGGCCAGGGGCCTAACACTGAAGCTTTCTTT. This gives the protein CASSLGGQGPNTEAFF.